The sequence of this T cell receptor beta chain was determined in a study of blood T cells in healthy people across ages. The use of a sample-barcoded 5' primer and a J-beta primer mix characterized a second PCR of about 6 to 12 cycles. Each CDR3 protein gets one entry after TCRdb re-called the 5' RACE reads with MiXCR. This sample yields 700,000 to 850,000 distinct CDR3 sequences, of which under 40% are seen a single time; over 10% belongs to the top ten. The sequence derives from a man between 18 and 35 years old in good health. Sequencing was done on a sample of blood.

The CDR3 DNA reads TGTGCCACCAGCGGGGGAATGATGGGCGAGCAGTACTTC. It encodes CATSGGMMGEQYF. The chain recombines TRBV15 with TRBJ2-1; either TRBD1 or TRBD2 may fit D (5 bases each). Gene TRBJ2-7 matches the end of the DNA better, so the J call may be wrong. The CDR3 runs 13 residues. The V gene's germline CDR1 is LNHNV and CDR2 YYDKDF (reference sequence).